This TCR beta chain was captured by sequencing in a study of shared clonotypes between healthy human individuals (dated by TCRdb to between 2020 and 2021). Looking at the study overall: A couple of women and three men aged 18 to 49 years were included in the cohort. Per donor, three plates each were used for CD4 naive and CD4 memory, two for CD8 naive, and one for CD8 memory. The study deeply sequenced blood TCR repertoires of about five healthy adults to estimate repertoire size and the extent of clonotype sharing between individuals. Libraries were prepared and TCR repertoires were sequenced by different laboratories using diverse techniques, in order to increase sequencing depth and limit assay-specific biases. Each donor's leukapheresis produced roughly between about 0.9 and 9.5 billion PBMCs. The paper's findings and limits, for the study overall: Pairwise subsampling led to the expectation that sequencing depth would affect the degree of clonotype sharing among donors. About 4.5% of naive CD4, 3.5% of naive CD8, 2.3% of memory CD4, and approximately 0.39% of memory CD8 clonotypes were shared across several donors. Sampling was limited to blood, and TCR repertoires in tissue likely differ from TCR repertoires in blood. Estimated clonotype richness was generally larger for naive than for memory subsets. The small number of donors limited the genetic and exposure-history diversity represented. Compared with non-shared clonotypes, clonotypes shared by all four sorted-subset donors had higher generation probabilities. Even with the large sequencing depth, rarefaction of the sorted-subset datasets indicated that sequencing was incomplete.

To note about this clone: It lacks a known antigen. The record has no base qualities; no much larger clone is one base away.

Unmatched junction bases come to 5, with V trimmed by 2 bases and J by 1 base. CDR1 and CDR2, looked up from the germline V gene, are SGHTA and FQGTGA. There are 17 amino acids in the CDR3, from cysteine to phenylalanine inclusive. The sequence is cut down to CDR3 DNA, 51 bases in frame from base 1. Using the deep immunoSEQ assay, TCR CDR3 regions were amplified from genomic DNA by multiplex PCR. Extracted genomic DNA from each cell subset was distributed evenly across all wells of several immunoSEQ 96-well plates, and each plate was treated as a replicate. For sorted subsets, about 0.2 ug genomic DNA, equal to about 30,000 T cell genomes, was loaded into each replicate PCR. The purified libraries were quantified using a Qubit 3.0 fluorometer, sized with a Bioanalyzer 2100, and then quantified again using the KAPA Library Quantification kit. Every immunoSEQ 96-well plate was sequenced on a separate single-read 150-cycle Illumina NextSeq 550 flow cell. As for how the authors treated the data: Because only junctional sequences without quality scores were contained in the immunoSEQ output, filtering matching that applied to full-length reads could not be performed. To assign V/J genes and CDR3, sequences were annotated using PyIR, a Python wrapper for IgBLAST v1.9, with IMGT germline references. Reads were removed for weak V/J assignments (E-value above 1e-6), missing CDR3, stop codons, out-of-frame junctions, or ambiguous translated residues. V3J clonotypes were defined as sequences sharing an identical inferred V gene, J gene, and CDR3 amino acid sequence. To compute the percentage overlap between repertoires, the number of shared unique clonotypes was divided by the size of the smaller repertoire. Richness of each repertoire was evaluated using RTK rarefaction, the Chao1 estimator, and Recon v2.1 estimates of unobserved clonotypes. Generation probabilities were computed with OLGA for all TCRbeta clonotypes obtained by the gDNA method from four donors. TCRdb provides this immuneACCESS table in a form limited to in-frame rearrangements. Some clones are lacking; in checked studies, under half of them reflect an unresolved V gene, and why the rest are absent is not known. The D gene and trimming were derived from the DNA, and the V and J assignments and clone size from that table. A total of a few million clones appear in this sample, around 90% of them only once. The biggest ten clones account for around 0.35% of the sample.

The donors were healthy, HIV-negative adults with no recently reported acute infections or vaccinations. Every donor was a Caucasian adult residing in Nashville, Tennessee, USA. CD4+ T cells were enriched through magnetic negative selection, after which naive cells were positively selected on CD45RA and the remaining negative fraction served as the memory subset. After blood collection by leukapheresis, PBMCs were isolated using Ficoll-Histopaque density gradient centrifugation and then cryopreserved in the vapor phase of liquid nitrogen. Purity and quantity of every magnetically sorted T cell population were checked by analytical flow cytometry. Genomic DNA was isolated from each sorted fraction and quantified by UV absorbance on a Nanodrop 2000c.

This TCR derives from a man aged 18 to 35 in good health. Some clones in this sample may be carry-over from other donors' samples. This chain joins TRBV7-3 to TRBJ2-3, and 11 bases in between align with TRBD1. Sample: naive CD4+ T cells from PBMCs. In the paper's terms, the cell subset or site label means: CD45RA+ positively selected. DNA sequence: TGTGCCAGCAGCTTACCTCCGGGACAGGGGGGCACAGATACGCAGTATTTT. Translation gives CASSLPPGQGGTDTQYF.